The source of this T cell receptor beta chain is a study of T cells in Graves' hyperthyroidism and ophthalmopathy. Study outcomes and limitations: In the blood, most expanded thyroid clonotypes above 0.001 appeared as well. With a median lead of around 6.7 months before onset, the model predicted ophthalmopathy.

The TCR beta CDR3 regions underwent amplification using RNA transcripts as the source. In the first-round RT-PCR of the TCR CDR3, the HTBI primer set was used. MiXCR was run by TCRdb on the multiplex PCR reads, yielding one entry per CDR3 protein. The profile shows hundreds of thousands of distinct CDR3 sequences, 45% of them singletons. Details on this clonotype: No antigen is known for it.

CDR3 length: 13 residues. The ends were cut back, 5 bases at V and 10 bases at J, with 15 bases in the middle. CDR1 and CDR2 (germline): SNHLY, FYNNEI. This clonotype originated in an adult man with Graves' disease, either hyperthyroidism or ophthalmopathy (not recorded which). Sequenced: peripheral blood or thyroid tissue (not recorded which). This sequence joins TRBV2 and TRBJ1-5; D unclear. CDR3 region: CASSWAPERPQHF. DNA for the CDR3: TGTGCCAGCAGTTGGGCGCCCGAGAGACCCCAGCATTTT.